This entry lists 32 T cell receptor beta chains sequenced from one sample in a study of identical twins. Via MiXCR, TCRdb re-called the 5' RACE reads, giving one row per CDR3 protein. The sample records around 530,000 distinct CDR3 sequences, approximately 14% being singletons. This same sample was also taken into another study, of yellow fever vaccine responses in identical twins.

The source material was CD4+ T cells sorted from blood. These receptor sequences come from a woman aged 18-29 years in good health.

V gene TRBV7-9 combines with J gene TRBJ2-5, with TRBD1 identical over 9 bases. CDR1 is SEHNR and CDR2 is FQNEAQ in the germline V gene (reference sequence). V shed 0 bases, J shed 5 bases, and the junction held 7 bases outside the gene matches. This CDR3 is built from 16 residues. The CDR3 is CASSLAGTGWRETQYF. In DNA, the CDR3 is TGTGCCAGCAGCTTAGCCGGGACAGGGTGGAGGGAGACCCAGTACTTC.

This clonotype was found many times. The rearrangement links TRBV11-2 to TRBJ2-5; a possible D gene is TRBD1 (5 bases). This CDR3 comprises 15 residues. Germline assignment: CDR1 SGHAT and CDR2 FQNNGV. V dropped 0 bases and J dropped 5 bases, with 13 bases sitting between them. The CDR3 sequence is CASSLDRQGRETQYF. The CDR3 nucleotides are TGTGCCAGCAGCTTAGATCGGCAGGGCAGGGAGACCCAGTACTTC.

This clonotype was detected many times. This chain connects TRBV7-2 to TRBJ2-3; D is unresolved. Germline V CDR1 and CDR2: SGHTA, FQGNSA. Trimming removed 4 bases from V and 0 bases from J, with 5 bases in between. This CDR3 is 13 amino acids long. CDR3 nucleotide sequence: TGTGCCAGCAGCTCTGCTAGCACAGATACGCAGTATTTT. Its translation is CASSSASTDTQYF.

This clonotype was recorded at least ten times. The V and J genes are TRBV5-6 and TRBJ1-1; TRBD1 might be the D (5 bases). The V end was cut by 0 bases, the J end by 6 bases, with 12 bases between. This CDR3 is 14 amino acids long. Germline V gene data show CDR1 as SGHDT and CDR2 as YYEEEE. This chain's CDR3 is CASSLAAGLAEAFF. CDR3 DNA: TGTGCCAGCAGCTTGGCCGCAGGGCTGGCTGAAGCTTTCTTT.

The V gene is TRBV6-1, the J gene TRBJ1-2; D gene ambiguous. V lost 6 bases and J lost 4, with 15 bases in between. Germline-derived CDR1 and CDR2 are MNHNS and SASEGT. The CDR3 has 14 residues. CDR3 in DNA: TGTGCCAGCAGCCGCGGAGGACCGATCTATGGCTACACCTTC. It is translated as CASSRGGPIYGYTF.

The sample holds a few counts of this clonotype. The gene calls are TRBV11-2 and TRBJ2-1, with TRBD2 as a possible D gene (6 bases). Trimming removed 6 bases at V and 8 bases at J, with 26 bases between. Per the germline V gene, CDR1 is SGHAT and CDR2 is FQNNGV. CDR3 size: 17 residues. CDR3 loop: CASRHRGRETYRDEQFF. CDR3 in DNA: TGTGCCAGCAGACATAGGGGTCGGGAGACTTATCGAGATGAGCAGTTCTTC.

The genes are TRBV5-1 and TRBJ1-2, with TRBD1 matching over 10 bases. Losses at the gene ends were 0 bases for V and 8 bases for J; bases not matched to a gene: 7. The length of the CDR3 is 15 residues. Germline lookup yields CDR1 SGHRS and CDR2 YFSETQ. The CDR3 nucleotides read TGCGCCAGCAGCTTGGAAGGACAGGGGGGCGCGGGCTACACCTTC. Amino acids: CASSLEGQGGAGYTF.

This clonotype has a handful of counts. The chain has TRBV20-1 and TRBJ2-3, with 7 nucleotides matching TRBD2. The CDR3 has 14 amino acids. The germline CDR1 and CDR2 sequences are DFQATT and SNEGSKA (reference sequence). Here the CDR3 DNA reads TGCAGCGTCGAGGCGGGAGAAGCTAGAGATACGCAGTATTTT. Translating gives CSVEAGEARDTQYF.

The J gene is TRBJ1-1, the V gene TRBV4-1; no reliable D call. CDR3 length equals 18 residues. Trimming stripped 4 bases from V and 1 base from J, with 22 bases between. CDR1 is MGHRA, CDR2 YSYEKL, per germline. The CDR3 sequence is CASSPTRARHGKNTEAFF. The CDR3 DNA reads TGCGCCAGCAGCCCCACCCGCGCCCGGCACGGGAAGAACACTGAAGCTTTCTTT.

The chain is built from TRBV14 and TRBJ1-1, with 8 nucleotides matching TRBD1. The CDR3 has 15 amino acids. The junction had 6 bases not matched to a gene; V was cut back by 5 bases and J by 1 base. Germline CDR1 and CDR2: SGHDN and FVKESK. The CDR3 DNA follows: TGTGCCAGCAGCGCGCGGACAGGGACGAACACTGAAGCTTTCTTT. Protein sequence: CASSARTGTNTEAFF.

This clonotype has only a few counts. V and J are TRBV12-5 and TRBJ1-6; 8 nucleotides align to TRBD1. CDR3 size: 15 residues. J gave up 8 bases and V 2 bases, and 5 bases lay outside the gene matches. The V gene's germline CDR1 is LGHNT and CDR2 FRNRAP. The CDR3 loop reads CASGLLTGGDSPLHF. The CDR3 DNA follows: TGTGCTAGTGGTTTGTTAACAGGGGGTGATTCACCCCTCCACTTT.

This sequence joins TRBV5-5 and TRBJ2-3; a possible D gene is TRBD1 (5 bases). This CDR3 region has 14 residues. With 4 bases removed from V and 2 bases from J, the gap between germline ends came to 11 bases. CDR1 is SGHKS, CDR2 YYEKEE, per germline (reference sequence). The CDR3 loop reads CASSIDRDTDTQYF. DNA for the CDR3: TGTGCCAGCAGCATCGACAGAGACACAGATACGCAGTATTTT.

This clonotype showed up just a few times. The chain's CDR3 is CASRSGPGQPLLAYF. Written as DNA, the CDR3 is TGTGCCAGCAGAAGTGGACCGGGACAGCCCCTATTGGCATACTTC. This chain uses TRBV6-1 with TRBJ2-7; TRBD1 aligns across 7 bases. The CDR3 length is 15 residues. V gave up 6 bases and J gave up 13 bases; unmatched junction bases: 21. CDR1 is MNHNS and CDR2 is SASEGT in the germline V gene.

V is TRBV2 and J is TRBJ2-2; 13 positions agree with TRBD2. Germline V CDR1 and CDR2: SNHLY, FYNNEI. Losses at the gene ends were 7 bases for V and 4 bases for J; bases not matched to a gene: 9. This CDR3 is 17 amino acids long. The CDR3 DNA is TGTGCCAGCAACCGACTGGGACTAGCGGGGCCCACCGGGGAGCTGTTTTTT. Translated: CASNRLGLAGPTGELFF.

The chain is built from TRBV5-6 and TRBJ2-1; D not certain. From germline, CDR1 is SGHDT and CDR2 YYEEEE. The CDR3 has 13 amino acids. V was shortened by 2 bases and J by 6 bases, with 9 bases between the two germline ends. The DNA for the CDR3 is TGTGCCAGCAGCTTTTTGGTTCTCAATGAGCAGTTCTTC. The encoded protein is CASSFLVLNEQFF.

The V call is TRBV20-1, the J call TRBJ2-3, with TRBD2 identical over 8 bases. Germline loops: CDR1 DFQATT, CDR2 SNEGSKA (reference sequence). The CDR3 has 14 residues. V was clipped by 3 bases and J by 1 base; unmatched bases: 3. CDR3 sequence: CSASGGARTDTQYF. The CDR3 region has the DNA TGCAGTGCTAGCGGGGGGGCCCGCACAGATACGCAGTATTTT.

The genes are TRBV6-5 and TRBJ2-3; the D gene is possibly TRBD2 (7 bases). The germline V and J ends were trimmed by 2 bases and 0 bases, with 12 bases remaining between them. This CDR3 spans 16 amino acids. Germline V CDR1 and CDR2: MNHEY, SVGAGI. Written as DNA, the CDR3 is TGTGCCAGCAGTTACGAGGGGGGGGCGAGCACAGATACGCAGTATTTT. Translating gives CASSYEGGASTDTQYF.

The V and J genes are TRBV12-3 or TRBV12-4 and TRBJ1-1; a possible D gene is TRBD1 (5 bases). This CDR3 region has 16 residues. V gave up 3 bases and J gave up 0 bases, with 14 bases separating them. Here the CDR3 reads CASSFSGRRMNTEAFF. For the CDR3, the DNA is TGTGCCAGCAGTTTTTCAGGGCGGAGGATGAACACTGAAGCTTTCTTT.

This clonotype was detected a few times. V usage is TRBV10-3 and J usage is TRBJ2-7, with 11 bases fitting TRBD2. Germline CDR1 ENHRY, CDR2 SYGVKD. The V segment lost 6 bases and the J segment 5 bases; nucleotides outside the gene matches: 12. CDR3 length: 16 amino acids. CDR3 in amino acids: CAIRVQLAGGSDEQYF. CDR3 in DNA: TGTGCCATCAGAGTTCAATTAGCGGGAGGGTCGGACGAGCAGTACTTC.

In this sample, this clonotype turned up a few times. The chain employs TRBV12-3 or TRBV12-4 and TRBJ2-7; 8 bases are shared with TRBD1. After removal of 7 bases from V and 3 bases from J, the junction contained 11 bases not matched to a gene. CDR3 length: 15 amino acids. CDR3 region: CASTLGQGRGYEQYF. DNA for the CDR3: TGTGCCAGCACCCTTGGACAGGGACGTGGCTACGAGCAGTACTTC.

The rearrangement joins TRBV5-6 to TRBJ2-3; possible D gene TRBD1, 6 bases. This CDR3 comprises 13 residues. V dropped 7 bases and J dropped 3 bases, with 12 bases sitting between them. Per germline, CDR1 SGHDT and CDR2 YYEEEE. The CDR3 sequence: CASYGQSTDTQYF. The CDR3 region has the DNA TGTGCCAGCTATGGACAGAGTACAGATACGCAGTATTTT.

This clonotype was observed a handful of times. V is TRBV3-1 and J is TRBJ2-5; D remains unclear. Per the germline V gene, CDR1 is LGHDT and CDR2 is YNNKEL (reference sequence). This CDR3 is built from 14 residues. V shed 6 bases and J shed 6 bases, with 17 bases lying between them. This CDR3 is CASRPSEGSKTQYF. The CDR3 coding sequence is TGTGCCAGCAGACCGTCCGAAGGGTCCAAGACCCAGTACTTC.

In the case of this clonotype: Being one base from a much bigger clone, this may be a read error. The chain uses TRBV18 and TRBJ1-2; 8 bases are a match to TRBD1. The CDR3 is made up of 15 amino acids. CDR1 and CDR2 from the germline V gene are KGHSH and LQKENI. The CDR3 nucleotides read TGTGGCAGCTCACAACTGGACAGGGAGGGCTATGGCTACACCTTC. This sequence encodes CGSSQLDREGYGYTF.

The V and J genes are TRBV11-2 and TRBJ2-7; D gene uncertain. Germline CDR1 SGHAT, CDR2 FQNNGV. V lost 6 bases to trimming and J lost 7 bases, with 10 bases between them. The CDR3 contains 11 residues. CDR3 residues: CASSPLREQYF. CDR3 in DNA: TGTGCCAGCAGTCCGCTTAGGGAGCAGTACTTC.

The CDR3 DNA follows: TGTGCCAGCAGTGGGGGGAATAATTCACCCCTCCACTTT. Residues: CASSGGNNSPLHF. The V and J genes are TRBV12-3 or TRBV12-4 and TRBJ1-6, with D maybe TRBD1 (5 bases). The V end was cut by 5 bases, the J end by 5 bases, with 7 bases between. The CDR3 covers 13 residues.

This clonotype has only a few counts. The chain employs TRBV2 and TRBJ2-7; D is undetermined. Deletions cut 7 bases from V and 0 bases from J, with 7 bases between. This CDR3 is 12 amino acids long. Germline CDR1 SNHLY, CDR2 FYNNEI. The CDR3: CASMPDSYEQYF. CDR3 DNA sequence: TGTGCCAGCATGCCAGACTCCTACGAGCAGTACTTC. Full variable domain (outside the CDR3, taken from reference TRBV2 and TRBJ2-7): EPEVTQTPSHQVTQMGQEVILRCVPISNHLYFYWYRQILGQKVEFLVSFYNNEISEKSEIFDDQFSVERPDGSNFTLKIRSTKLEDSAMYFCASMPDSYEQYFGPGTRLTVT.

This clonotype was recorded once. This rearrangement joins TRBV5-1 to TRBJ1-4; 12 bases are shared with TRBD1. The CDR3 consists of 20 residues. The germline CDR1 and CDR2 sequences are SGHRS and YFSETQ. V lost 2 bases and J lost 8; bases outside the gene matches: 19. The CDR3 coding sequence is TGCGCCAGCAGCTTCCTCCCCCCGGGACAGGGGGCATCAGTAGGGGAAAAACTGTTTTTT. Its protein product is CASSFLPPGQGASVGEKLFF.

This chain links TRBV20-1 with TRBJ1-5; 9 nucleotides align to TRBD1. Germline V gene data show CDR1 as DFQATT and CDR2 as SNEGSKA (reference sequence). Unmatched junction bases numbered 9, after V lost 0 bases and J lost 0 bases. The CDR3 is 18 residues long. For the CDR3, the DNA is TGCAGTGCTAGAGATCGTGTTGGGACAGGGTATAGCAATCAGCCCCAGCATTTT. Translating it yields CSARDRVGTGYSNQPQHF.

The chain carries TRBV15 and TRBJ2-5; 8 bases are shared with TRBD2. The germline V gene encodes CDR1 LNHNV and CDR2 YYDKDF (reference sequence). The CDR3 has 16 residues. V lost 4 bases, J lost 3 bases, and 10 bases stayed unmatched. DNA for the CDR3: TGTGCCACCAGCAAATCGGATAGCGGGATAAAAGAGACCCAGTACTTC. Protein sequence: CATSKSDSGIKETQYF.

This clonotype was counted only a few times. V gene TRBV20-1 combines with J gene TRBJ1-2; 7 positions match TRBD1. The CDR3 is 14 amino acids. CDR1 and CDR2 (germline): DFQATT, SNEGSKA (reference sequence). With 2 bases clipped from V and 5 bases from J, the junction kept 8 bases outside the gene matches. The CDR3 here is CSARPTGTVYGYTF. For the CDR3, the DNA is TGCAGTGCTAGACCGACAGGGACGGTTTATGGCTACACCTTC.

This chain uses TRBV7-6 with TRBJ2-1; 14 bases are shared with TRBD2. The V and J ends lost 2 bases and 8 bases, in that order; junction bases with no gene match: 8. Looked up from germline, CDR1 is SGHVS and CDR2 is FNYEAQ. The CDR3 covers 17 residues. CDR3 sequence: CASSLTSGTSGSYEQFF. For the CDR3, the DNA is TGTGCCAGCAGCTTAACCTCCGGGACTAGCGGGAGCTATGAGCAGTTCTTC. The variable domain in full, completed from reference TRBV7-6 and TRBJ2-1, reads GAGVSQSPRYKVTKRGQDVALRCDPISGHVSLYWYRQALGQGPEFLTYFNYEAQQDKSGLPNDRFSAERPEGSISTLTIQRTEQRDSAMYRCASSLTSGTSGSYEQFFGPGTRLTVL.

The J gene is TRBJ2-5, the V gene TRBV2; a possible D gene is TRBD2 (5 bases). V was cut by 4 bases and J by 5 bases, with 17 bases left in between. Germline CDR1 reads SNHLY; CDR2 reads FYNNEI. This CDR3 spans 15 amino acids. DNA of the CDR3: TGTGCCAGCAGTGTAGAAGGGAGAAGCAGGGAGACCCAGTACTTC. This encodes CASSVEGRSRETQYF.